Sequencing of this TCR beta chain was carried out in a study of blood T cell repertoires in COVID-19. Turning to the study itself: Acute and convalescent COVID-19 specimens originated in the United States, Italy and Spain. T cells, B-cell-depleted T cells, or PBMCs supplied cDNA or gDNA.

This CDR3 spans 12 amino acids. CDR1 and CDR2 from the germline V gene are SQVTM and ANQGSEA. Between the trimmed V and J ends, which lost 5 bases and 0 bases, there was a span of 7 bases. TCRdb keeps only in-frame clones here, not all; method: immunoSEQ multiplex PCR. The sample carries approximately 170,000 clones, about 84% recorded once. A remark on this clone: Within the sample, other DNA sequences also encode this same CDR3.

Participant reports of clinical history set cohort assignment. Before being deemed recovered, Cohort 3 donors had two negative PCRs, clearance, or symptom resolution. The sequencing input was PBMCs or T cells enriched from blood (not recorded which). The sequence derives from a man aged 50-60 years who had recovered from COVID-19. V is TRBV29-1 and J is TRBJ1-1; D uncertain. CDR3 residues: CSVRGMNTEAFF. The DNA for the CDR3 is TGCAGCGTTCGAGGGATGAACACTGAAGCTTTCTTT.